The rows below give T cell receptor beta chains drawn from one sample of a study of graft-versus-host responses after intestinal transplantation. Only in-frame clones appear in the TCRdb table, and some are missing; sequencing was by immunoSEQ multiplex PCR. The sample shows under 150,000 clones, approximately 92% of them seen only once. No antigen is known for these receptors. The source material was unstimulated CD4+ T cells sorted from spleen or lymph node cells, sampled before intestinal transplant. The receptors shown here come from a human donor who received an intestinal transplant. The CDR3 runs from the conserved cysteine through the conserved F or W. D genes are given only for firm matches. Where a row states a size, it is once, few, many or the class of an expanded clone; other rows omit it.

abundance | d_gene | j_gene | len | v_gene | CDR3aa | CDR3nt
NA | NA | TRBJ1-1 | 14 | TRBV12-5 | CASGSQKPNTEAFF | TGTGCTAGTGGTTCACAGAAACCCAACACTGAAGCTTTCTTT
NA | NA | TRBJ2-1 | 13 | TRBV27 | CASSRSIYNEQFF | TGTGCCAGCAGTAGGTCGATTTACAATGAGCAGTTCTTC
NA | TRBD1 | TRBJ2-7 | 15 | TRBV5-4 | CASSPYDRGRNEQYF | TGTGCCAGCAGTCCGTACGACAGGGGGAGGAACGAGCAGTACTTC
NA | NA | TRBJ2-3 | 13 | TRBV11-1 | CASSLSISDTQYF | TGTGCCAGCAGCTTAAGCATTTCAGATACGCAGTATTTT
NA | NA | TRBJ1-5 | 17 | TRBV30 | CAWSVPGTFPSNQPQHF | TGTGCCTGGAGTGTACCGGGGACATTCCCTAGCAATCAGCCCCAGCATTTT
once | NA | TRBJ1-3 | 14 | TRBV5-6 | CASSFGNSGNTIYF | TGTGCCAGCAGCTTTGGGAACTCTGGAAACACCATATATTTT
NA | NA | TRBJ2-1 | 15 | TRBV18 | CASSPPNGFHNEQFF | TGTGCCAGCTCACCACCGAACGGGTTCCACAATGAGCAGTTCTTC
once | NA | TRBJ2-1 | 11 | TRBV7-8 | CASSLSPNKFF | TGTGCCAGCAGCTTATCACCGAATAAGTTCTTC
once | NA | TRBJ1-2 | 16 | TRBV2 | CASTEGIGFGSYGYTF | TGTGCCAGCACCGAAGGGATAGGTTTCGGGTCCTATGGCTACACCTTC
NA | NA | TRBJ2-2 | 14 | TRBV6-5 | CASSPRGTTGELFF | TGTGCCAGCAGTCCCAGGGGCACCACCGGGGAGCTGTTTTTT
once | NA | TRBJ2-7 | 11 | TRBV20-1 | CSARGGHSQYF | TGCAGTGCTAGGGGTGGACATTCGCAGTACTTC
NA | NA | TRBJ2-2 | 15 | TRBV11-2 | CASSLRQGNTGELFF | TGTGCCAGCAGCCTGCGGCAGGGGAACACCGGGGAGCTGTTTTTT
NA | NA | TRBJ1-6 | 17 | TRBV11-2 | CASSLVLGGLPNSPLHF | TGTGCCAGCAGCTTAGTGTTGGGGGGTTTGCCCAATTCACCCCTCCACTTT
NA | NA | TRBJ2-3 | 18 | TRBV11-2 | CASSLGGTGELSTDTQYF | TGTGCCAGCAGCTTAGGAGGGACTGGAGAACTTAGCACAGATACGCAGTATTTT
NA | NA | TRBJ2-5 | 16 | TRBV5-1 | CASSVSSLFKQETQYF | TGCGCCAGCAGCGTCTCTAGCCTTTTCAAACAAGAGACCCAGTACTTC
NA | NA | TRBJ1-3 | 13 | TRBV11-2 | CASSLGGAVTIYF | TGTGCCAGCAGCTTAGGAGGGGCTGTCACCATATATTTT
once | NA | TRBJ2-7 | 12 | TRBV18 | CASSPQTWEQYF | TGTGCCAGCTCACCTCAGACCTGGGAGCAGTACTTC
NA | TRBD1 | TRBJ1-5 | 15 | TRBV2 | CASKLDRGSNQPQHF | TGTGCCAGCAAATTGGACAGGGGAAGCAATCAGCCCCAGCATTTT
NA | TRBD1 | TRBJ1-6 | 16 | TRBV19 | CASTNGADRGSSPLHF | TGTGCCAGTACCAATGGGGCGGACAGGGGGAGTTCACCCCTCCACTTT
NA | TRBD1 | TRBJ2-3 | 16 | TRBV9 | CASSVDRGRGPDTQYF | TGTGCCAGCAGCGTAGATAGGGGGCGAGGACCAGATACGCAGTATTTT
NA | NA | TRBJ2-3 | 12 | TRBV5-4 | CASSPGLDTQYF | TGTGCCAGCAGCCCGGGACTAGATACGCAGTATTTT
NA | NA | TRBJ2-7 | 14 | TRBV5-1 | CASSFIDNSYEQYF | TGCGCCAGCAGCTTCATCGACAACTCCTACGAGCAGTACTTC
NA | NA | TRBJ1-2 | 13 | TRBV29-1 | CSVVTGTNYGYTF | TGCAGCGTAGTGACCGGGACCAACTATGGCTACACCTTC
NA | NA | TRBJ1-6 | 12 | TRBV2 | CASRPGNSPLHF | TGTGCCAGCAGGCCGGGGAATTCACCCCTCCACTTT
NA | NA | TRBJ1-3 | 15 | TRBV7-9 | CASSIGEVRGNTIYF | TGTGCCAGCAGCATCGGGGAGGTCCGAGGAAACACCATATATTTT
NA | NA | TRBJ2-7 | 15 | TRBV27 | CASSLGPGFSYEQYF | TGTGCCAGCAGTTTGGGACCGGGATTCTCCTACGAGCAGTACTTC
NA | TRBD2 | TRBJ2-7 | 16 | TRBV7-3 | CASSLGSGLAGYEQYF | TGTGCCAGCAGCTTAGGGTCGGGACTAGCGGGGTACGAGCAGTACTTC
NA | NA | TRBJ1-1 | 17 | TRBV21-1 | CASSNEHSDRVITEAFF | TGTGCCAGCAGCAACGAACACTCGGACAGGGTAATAACTGAAGCTTTCTTT